The 12 T cell receptor beta chains in this list originate from one sample, sequenced in a study of blood T cell repertoires in COVID-19. Here immunoSEQ multiplex PCR was the method, and the copy in TCRdb shows in-frame clones only, minus some. The sample includes around 180,000 clones, about 84% of them seen just once. The specimen was peripheral blood. The receptors come from a person aged 65 to 85 with COVID-19, enrolled during active disease.

This clone was picked up one time. The chain couples TRBV6-5 to TRBJ1-5, with D perhaps matching TRBD1 (6 bases). CDR3 length: 15 amino acids. V was trimmed by 2 bases and J by 7 bases, leaving 15 bases between them. Per germline, CDR1 MNHEY and CDR2 SVGAGI. CDR3 in amino acids: CASSYDQTGSQPQHF. In DNA form, the CDR3 reads TGTGCCAGCAGTTACGATCAGACAGGCAGCCAGCCCCAGCATTTT.

This chain connects TRBV28 to TRBJ1-5; perhaps TRBD1 as D (5 bases). Germline-derived CDR1 and CDR2 are MDHEN and SYDVKM. CDR3 length equals 16 residues. V lost 7 bases to trimming and J lost 0 bases, with 16 bases between them. The CDR3 loop reads CASTEQATASNQPQHF. CDR3 coding DNA: TGTGCCAGCACCGAACAGGCTACCGCTAGCAATCAGCCCCAGCATTTT.

This clone appeared a single time. V and J are TRBV21-1 and TRBJ2-1; the table calls TRBD1, which could not be checked here. TRBV21-1 is designated a pseudogene. This CDR3 region has 16 residues. The CDR3 nucleotides are TGTGCCAGCCCAAAGGGGCTTTCCCTCCCGTACAATGAGCAGTTCTTC. Encoded protein: CASPKGLSLPYNEQFF.

V is TRBV25-1 and J is TRBJ2-3, with 7 bases identical to TRBD2. CDR3 length: 14 residues. Germline V lookup: CDR1 MGHDK, CDR2 SYGVNS. V shed 11 bases, J shed 2 bases, and the junction held 10 bases outside the gene matches. The CDR3 here is CASSEGLYTDTQYF. The CDR3 coding sequence is TGTGCCTCGTCGGAGGGACTATACACAGATACGCAGTATTTT. Full variable domain (remainder filled in from reference TRBV25-1 and TRBJ2-3): EADIYQTPRYLVIGTGKKITLECSQTMGHDKMYWYQQDPGMELHLIHYSYGVNSTEKGDLSSESTVSRIRTEHFPLTLESARPSHTSQYLCASSEGLYTDTQYFGPGTRLTVL.

The count of this clone is one. The J gene is TRBJ1-5, the V gene TRBV4-1, with D possibly being TRBD1 (5 bases). The V end lost 2 bases, the J end lost 7 bases, and 12 bases lay between the germline ends. Germline CDR1 and CDR2: MGHRA and YSYEKL. The CDR3 covers 14 residues. For the CDR3, the DNA is TGCGCCAGCAGCCAAATCATGGAGGGGCAGCCCCAGCATTTT. It codes for CASSQIMEGQPQHF.

The J gene is TRBJ2-3, the V gene TRBV5-1, with 13 bases identical to TRBD2. CDR1 SGHRS and CDR2 YFSETQ come from the germline V gene. With 1 base clipped from V and 3 bases from J, the junction kept 5 bases outside the gene matches. The CDR3 totals 17 residues. CDR3 in amino acids: CASSLMGLAGKTDTQYF. The CDR3, as DNA: TGCGCCAGCAGCTTGATGGGACTAGCGGGGAAAACAGATACGCAGTATTTT.

This clone was counted a few times. The chain has TRBV4-2 and TRBJ2-7; the D gene is possibly TRBD2 (6 bases). The CDR3 is 18 amino acids. The germline V gene encodes CDR1 LGHNA and CDR2 YNFKEQ. V lost 0 bases and J 1 base, leaving 19 bases between the germline ends. The CDR3, as DNA: TGTGCCAGCAGCCAAGATCTCTTGAATGTGGGAGGATCCTACGAGCAGTACTTC. It is translated as CASSQDLLNVGGSYEQYF.

The chain recombines TRBV4-2 with TRBJ2-3; 12 bases match TRBD2. The CDR3 consists of 19 residues. With 2 bases clipped from V and 6 bases from J, the junction kept 15 bases outside the gene matches. Germline loops: CDR1 LGHNA, CDR2 YNFKEQ. CDR3 DNA sequence: TGTGCCAGCAGCCAATTACAAGGACTAGCGGGACCTGGTGGGGATACGCAGTATTTT. Amino acids: CASSQLQGLAGPGGDTQYF.

The V and J genes are TRBV19 and TRBJ2-7; D is undetermined. The CDR3 covers 13 residues. V lost 3 bases and J 3 bases, leaving 9 bases between the germline ends. CDR1 is LNHDA and CDR2 is SQIVND in the germline V gene (reference sequence). The DNA of the CDR3 is TGTGCCAGTAGTATTGCCACTCTCTACGAGCAGTACTTC. It codes for CASSIATLYEQYF.

V and J are TRBV2 and TRBJ1-6; 10 bases agree with TRBD1. Per the germline V gene, CDR1 is SNHLY and CDR2 is FYNNEI. V gave up 7 bases and J gave up 10 bases; unmatched junction bases: 7. The CDR3 has 14 amino acids. CDR3 coding DNA: TGTGCCAGCAACCGGGACAGGGGAGGGTCACCCCTCCACTTT. Translated, it gives CASNRDRGGSPLHF.

This clone appeared once. The J gene is TRBJ1-1, the V gene TRBV4-1; D unresolved. Germline loops: CDR1 MGHRA, CDR2 YSYEKL. Trimming removed 0 bases from V and 4 bases from J, with 18 bases in between. The CDR3 has 17 residues. The CDR3 region has the DNA TGCGCCAGCAGCCAAGATGTGGCAGGCCGGGCGGGCACTGAAGCTTTCTTT. Its protein is CASSQDVAGRAGTEAFF.

This chain uses TRBV4-1 with TRBJ2-5; TRBD1 is a possible D gene (6 bases). The CDR3 is 15 amino acids. Germline-derived CDR1 and CDR2 are MGHRA and YSYEKL. V lost 4 bases and J 4 bases, leaving 16 bases between the germline ends. This CDR3 is CASSPTMTGIETQYF. The CDR3, as DNA: TGCGCCAGCAGCCCCACAATGACAGGAATAGAGACCCAGTACTTC.